These T cell receptor beta chains were read from a single sample in a study of blood T cell repertoires in COVID-19. Sequenced by immunoSEQ multiplex PCR; TCRdb stores in-frame clones only, minus some. This sample carries about 320,000 clones, approximately 90% of them seen once, and the ten largest clones take 1.5% to 2%. Sequenced input: peripheral blood. These receptors were obtained from a woman in her twenties or thirties with COVID-19, enrolled during active disease. The conserved cysteine and the conserved F or W are not part of the CDR3 here. Only part of the rows carry a size: once, few, many, or a class if the clone is expanded.

size: few; V: TRBV5-8; J: TRBJ1-2; CDR3: ASSPRDRGIGGYT
size: -; V: TRBV9; J: TRBJ2-1; CDR3: ASSSGLAYYNEQF
size: -; V: TRBV6-6; J: TRBJ1-3; CDR3: ASSYISSGNTIY
size: -; V: TRBV27; J: TRBJ1-1; CDR3: ASSPQRNTEAF
size: -; V: TRBV10-3; J: TRBJ2-6; CDR3: AISDTPVMGANVLT
size: -; V: TRBV6-2/TRBV6-3; J: TRBJ1-1; CDR3: ASSYLARGTEAF
size: -; V: TRBV28; J: TRBJ2-1; CDR3: ASSSGTSGLLDEQF
size: -; V: TRBV6-5; J: TRBJ2-7; CDR3: ASSYRWTRSLHEQY
size: -; V: TRBV19; J: TRBJ2-1; CDR3: ASTKTGQGSYNEQF
size: -; V: TRBV18; J: TRBJ1-1; CDR3: ASSPHTEMNTEAF
size: -; V: TRBV3-1/TRBV3-2; J: TRBJ2-5; CDR3: ATTQAYRGIGQETQY
size: -; V: TRBV6-1; J: TRBJ2-7; CDR3: ASSELLREY
size: -; V: TRBV6-6; J: TRBJ1-2; CDR3: ASSHRDRALSNYGYT
size: -; V: TRBV15; J: TRBJ2-2; CDR3: ATSRGGNTGELF
size: -; V: TRBV18; J: TRBJ2-3; CDR3: ASSPGLAQTDTQY
size: -; V: TRBV6-5; J: TRBJ2-4; CDR3: ASSYSMGALWY
size: once; V: TRBV15; J: TRBJ2-1; CDR3: ATSTPGGFEQF
size: -; V: TRBV5-5; J: TRBJ1-4; CDR3: ASSLRQGASNEKLF
size: -; V: TRBV19; J: TRBJ1-2; CDR3: ASSTRTGNDGYT
size: -; V: TRBV12-3/TRBV12-4; J: TRBJ1-4; CDR3: ASSFTGAKLF
size: -; V: TRBV3-1/TRBV3-2; J: TRBJ1-5; CDR3: ASSRRQGGQPQH
size: -; V: TRBV29-1; J: TRBJ2-1; CDR3: SAQGVIAHNEQF
size: -; V: TRBV5-6; J: TRBJ2-3; CDR3: ASSPFASGGSRDTQY
size: -; V: TRBV4-3; J: TRBJ1-3; CDR3: ASSELTGRVGNTIY
size: few; V: TRBV6-5; J: TRBJ2-2; CDR3: ASSSGDTGELF
size: -; V: TRBV2; J: TRBJ2-7; CDR3: ASTQQGYVYEQY
size: -; V: TRBV7-2; J: TRBJ1-2; CDR3: ASSLLIGARGYT
size: -; V: TRBV19; J: TRBJ1-2; CDR3: ASSIPDRRNYGYT
size: -; V: TRBV18; J: TRBJ2-6; CDR3: ASSPTTGGAYGANVLT
size: -; V: TRBV6-5; J: TRBJ2-1; CDR3: ASKRGFSYNEQF
size: -; V: TRBV4-3; J: TRBJ2-7; CDR3: ASSLQSGTPPYEQY
size: once; V: TRBV7-2; J: TRBJ1-5; CDR3: ASSLGGRNQPQH
size: -; V: TRBV19; J: TRBJ2-5; CDR3: ASSTGLSEGTQY
size: -; V: TRBV5-1; J: TRBJ2-5; CDR3: ASSLFGQGRETQY
size: -; V: TRBV6-2/TRBV6-3; J: TRBJ2-3; CDR3: ASSYGAGSTDTQY
size: -; V: TRBV7-9; J: TRBJ1-2; CDR3: ASSSPSGENYGYT
size: -; V: TRBV30; J: TRBJ1-5; CDR3: AWSRGTGIYSNQPQH
size: once; V: TRBV11-3; J: TRBJ2-1; CDR3: ASSLVSEGGPEQF
size: -; V: TRBV5-1; J: TRBJ1-1; CDR3: ASSLNQGTEAF
size: once; V: TRBV5-4; J: TRBJ2-6; CDR3: ASSSNTGTGGSGANVLT